This is a list of T cell receptor beta chains from one sample in a study of cytomegalovirus exposure and HLA in healthy donors. Data came from immunoSEQ multiplex PCR; TCRdb stores just in-frame clones and leaves some out. The sample yields about 130,000 clones, roughly 90% seen once. Sequencing input: PBMCs. The receptors come from a man aged 25-45 years in good health and CMV-seronegative. CDR3s include the opening cysteine and the closing phenylalanine or tryptophan. A D gene is named only where the DNA matches it firmly. Size is omitted from some rows. Given values are once, few, many or a class for expanded clones.

j_call: TRBJ2-7
v_call: TRBV7-2
clone_size: .
d_call: TRBD2
cdr3_length: 14
cdr3_aa: CASRFIAGGYEQYF
cdr3_nt: TGTGCCAGCAGGTTCATAGCGGGAGGCTACGAGCAGTACTTC

j_call: TRBJ1-5
v_call: TRBV15
clone_size: .
d_call: TRBD1
cdr3_length: 15
cdr3_aa: CATSPTGGFNQPQHF
cdr3_nt: TGTGCCACCAGCCCGACAGGGGGATTCAATCAGCCCCAGCATTTT

j_call: TRBJ2-2
v_call: TRBV29-1
clone_size: .
d_call: .
cdr3_length: 12
cdr3_aa: CSVEVETGELFF
cdr3_nt: TGCAGCGTTGAAGTTGAGACCGGGGAGCTGTTTTTT

j_call: TRBJ2-2
v_call: TRBV6-1
clone_size: .
d_call: .
cdr3_length: 13
cdr3_aa: CASSGHHTGELFF
cdr3_nt: TGTGCCAGCAGTGGACACCACACCGGGGAGCTGTTTTTT

j_call: TRBJ1-3
v_call: TRBV25-1
clone_size: .
d_call: .
cdr3_length: 16
cdr3_aa: CASSVGDGASGNTIYF
cdr3_nt: TGTGCCAGCAGTGTGGGAGACGGTGCCTCTGGAAACACCATATATTTT

j_call: TRBJ1-1
v_call: TRBV9
clone_size: .
d_call: .
cdr3_length: 13
cdr3_aa: CASSVASDTEAFF
cdr3_nt: TGTGCCAGCAGCGTAGCCAGTGACACTGAAGCTTTCTTT

j_call: TRBJ2-3
v_call: TRBV13
clone_size: .
d_call: .
cdr3_length: 19
cdr3_aa: CASSSPGSVGPTSTDTQYF
cdr3_nt: TGTGCCAGCAGCTCCCCGGGAAGCGTAGGCCCTACTAGCACAGATACGCAGTATTTT

j_call: TRBJ2-2
v_call: TRBV7-3
clone_size: .
d_call: .
cdr3_length: 14
cdr3_aa: CASSFSGLTGELFF
cdr3_nt: TGTGCCAGCAGCTTTTCAGGGCTCACCGGGGAGCTGTTTTTT

j_call: TRBJ1-5
v_call: TRBV30
clone_size: .
d_call: .
cdr3_length: 13
cdr3_aa: CAWDIGGNQPQHF
cdr3_nt: TGTGCCTGGGACATCGGTGGCAATCAGCCCCAGCATTTT

j_call: TRBJ2-3
v_call: TRBV4-1
clone_size: .
d_call: .
cdr3_length: 13
cdr3_aa: CASSPRWSDTQYF
cdr3_nt: TGCGCCAGCAGCCCGAGGTGGTCAGATACGCAGTATTTT

j_call: TRBJ1-2
v_call: TRBV20-1
clone_size: once
d_call: .
cdr3_length: 11
cdr3_aa: CSAREVYGYTF
cdr3_nt: TGCAGTGCTAGGGAGGTCTATGGCTACACCTTC

j_call: TRBJ2-1
v_call: TRBV6-5
clone_size: .
d_call: .
cdr3_length: 16
cdr3_aa: CASSYLTGISYNEQFF
cdr3_nt: TGTGCCAGCAGTTACTTAACAGGGATCTCCTACAATGAGCAGTTCTTC

j_call: TRBJ1-2
v_call: TRBV5-4
clone_size: .
d_call: TRBD1
cdr3_length: 16
cdr3_aa: CASSVPGQGALRGYTF
cdr3_nt: TGTGCCAGCAGCGTACCGGGACAGGGGGCATTGCGGGGCTACACCTTC

j_call: TRBJ1-1
v_call: TRBV5-6
clone_size: .
d_call: .
cdr3_length: 14
cdr3_aa: CASSWTAVNTEAFF
cdr3_nt: TGTGCCAGCAGTTGGACAGCTGTGAACACTGAAGCTTTCTTT

j_call: TRBJ2-7
v_call: TRBV5-1
clone_size: .
d_call: .
cdr3_length: 16
cdr3_aa: CASSTDLRGRNYEQYF
cdr3_nt: TGCGCCAGCAGCACCGACCTCAGGGGTCGAAACTACGAGCAGTACTTC

j_call: TRBJ1-4
v_call: TRBV27
clone_size: .
d_call: .
cdr3_length: 15
cdr3_aa: CASRLAGGTNEKLFF
cdr3_nt: TGTGCCAGCAGGCTCGCCGGGGGAACTAATGAAAAACTGTTTTTT

j_call: TRBJ2-7
v_call: TRBV13
clone_size: .
d_call: TRBD2
cdr3_length: 16
cdr3_aa: CASSQPTSGGDHEQYF
cdr3_nt: TGTGCCAGCAGCCAGCCGACTAGCGGGGGAGACCACGAGCAGTACTTC

j_call: TRBJ1-3
v_call: TRBV2
clone_size: .
d_call: TRBD1
cdr3_length: 15
cdr3_aa: CASTEGQTSGNTIYF
cdr3_nt: TGTGCCAGCACCGAGGGACAGACCTCTGGAAACACCATATATTTT

j_call: TRBJ2-1
v_call: TRBV7-2
clone_size: .
d_call: TRBD2
cdr3_length: 12
cdr3_aa: CASRGSGTEQFF
cdr3_nt: TGTGCCAGCAGGGGGAGCGGGACTGAGCAGTTCTTC

j_call: TRBJ1-5
v_call: TRBV6-1
clone_size: .
d_call: .
cdr3_length: 13
cdr3_aa: CASSSPGSRPQHF
cdr3_nt: TGTGCCAGCAGTTCACCAGGCTCGAGGCCCCAGCATTTT

j_call: TRBJ2-7
v_call: TRBV27
clone_size: .
d_call: TRBD2
cdr3_length: 15
cdr3_aa: CASSFFSGSFYEQYF
cdr3_nt: TGTGCCAGCAGTTTTTTCAGCGGGAGTTTCTACGAGCAGTACTTC

j_call: TRBJ1-1
v_call: TRBV19
clone_size: .
d_call: TRBD1
cdr3_length: 14
cdr3_aa: CASSISTGGYEAFF
cdr3_nt: TGTGCCAGTAGTATATCGACAGGGGGCTATGAAGCTTTCTTT

j_call: TRBJ2-7
v_call: TRBV7-2
clone_size: .
d_call: .
cdr3_length: 14
cdr3_aa: CASSLGRLDYEQYF
cdr3_nt: TGTGCCAGCAGCTTAGGTCGACTCGACTACGAGCAGTACTTC

j_call: TRBJ2-7
v_call: TRBV30
clone_size: few
d_call: .
cdr3_length: 12
cdr3_aa: CAWSDLSYEQYF
cdr3_nt: TGTGCCTGGTCGGACTTATCCTACGAGCAGTACTTC

j_call: TRBJ1-3
v_call: TRBV5-1
clone_size: .
d_call: .
cdr3_length: 14
cdr3_aa: CASSLRGEGNTIYF
cdr3_nt: TGCGCCAGCAGCTTAAGGGGCGAGGGAAACACCATATATTTT

j_call: TRBJ2-7
v_call: TRBV7-9
clone_size: few
d_call: .
cdr3_length: 12
cdr3_aa: CASSSRGDEQYF
cdr3_nt: TGTGCCAGCAGCTCCCGGGGTGACGAGCAGTACTTC

j_call: TRBJ2-7
v_call: TRBV11-2
clone_size: .
d_call: TRBD1
cdr3_length: 15
cdr3_aa: CASSLDLDRSYEQYF
cdr3_nt: TGTGCCAGCAGCTTAGATCTGGACAGGTCCTACGAGCAGTACTTC

j_call: TRBJ2-3
v_call: TRBV2
clone_size: .
d_call: TRBD2
cdr3_length: 14
cdr3_aa: CASSYSSGTDTQYF
cdr3_nt: TGTGCCAGCAGCTATTCTAGCGGTACAGATACGCAGTATTTT

j_call: TRBJ2-3
v_call: TRBV25-1
clone_size: .
d_call: TRBD2
cdr3_length: 17
cdr3_aa: CASSTGVAGRSTDTQYF
cdr3_nt: TGTGCCAGCTCGACGGGGGTAGCGGGACGAAGCACAGATACGCAGTATTTT